These 2 T cell receptor beta chains came from one sample sequenced in a study of blood T cell repertoires in COVID-19. Assay used: immunoSEQ multiplex PCR; TCRdb lists only in-frame clones, some missing. This table holds approximately 220,000 clones, 80% to 85% found once. Sequenced: peripheral blood. Source of these receptors: a woman younger than 45 who had recovered from COVID-19.

A single count supports this clone. The V call is TRBV7-3, the J call TRBJ2-1; TRBD2 agrees at 10 bases. The germline V gene has CDR1 SGHTA and CDR2 FQGTGA. The CDR3 spans 15 residues. J lost 2 bases, V lost 4 bases, and 2 bases had no gene match. CDR3 sequence (DNA): TGTGCCAGCAGCTCGAGCGGGAGGGCCTACAATGAGCAGTTCTTC. Amino acids: CASSSSGRAYNEQFF. Full variable domain (outside the CDR3, taken from reference TRBV7-3 and TRBJ2-1): GAGVSQTPSNKVTEKGKYVELRCDPISGHTALYWYRQSLGQGPEFLIYFQGTGAADDSGLPNDRFFAVRPEGSVSTLKIQRTERGDSAVYLCASSSSGRAYNEQFFGPGTRLTVL.

This sequence joins TRBV27 and TRBJ1-5, with a possible D match to TRBD1 (6 bases). V was trimmed by 0 bases and J by 3 bases, leaving 15 bases between them. The CDR3 loop spans 17 amino acids. The germline gives CDR1 MNHEY, CDR2 SMNVEV (reference sequence). The CDR3 DNA follows: TGTGCCAGCAGTTTATCTGGGGGCGGTTGGCCCAATCAGCCCCAGCATTTT. It yields the protein CASSLSGGGWPNQPQHF.